This T cell receptor beta chain was retrieved from a study of early T cells in non-severe SARS-CoV-2 infection. TCRdb re-called the 5' RACE reads through MiXCR, storing one row per CDR3 protein. The table records about 70,000 distinct CDR3 sequences, roughly 5.3% of them present only once. The CDR3 loop spans 14 amino acids. V was clipped by 6 bases and J by 6 bases; unmatched bases: 6. Sample: whole blood, taken at baseline. This chain uses TRBV12-3 or TRBV12-4 with TRBJ2-7; 12 bases agree with TRBD2. This TCR came from an adult who was a healthcare worker with PCR-confirmed SARS-CoV-2 infection or an uninfected control (not recorded which). This CDR3 is CASSKLAGGGEQYF. The CDR3 DNA sequence: TGTGCCAGCAGCAAACTAGCGGGAGGCGGCGAGCAGTACTTC.